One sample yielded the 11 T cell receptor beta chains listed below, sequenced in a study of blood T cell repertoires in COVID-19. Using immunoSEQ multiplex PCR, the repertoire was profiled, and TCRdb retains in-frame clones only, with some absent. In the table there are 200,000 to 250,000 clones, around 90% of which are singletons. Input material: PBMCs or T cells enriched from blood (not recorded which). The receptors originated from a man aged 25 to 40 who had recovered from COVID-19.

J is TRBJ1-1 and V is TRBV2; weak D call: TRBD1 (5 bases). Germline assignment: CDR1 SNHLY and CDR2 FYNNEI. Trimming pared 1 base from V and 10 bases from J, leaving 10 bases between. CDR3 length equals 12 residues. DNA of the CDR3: TGTGCCAGCAGTGAAGTGGGGGGAAGAGCTTTCTTT. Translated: CASSEVGGRAFF. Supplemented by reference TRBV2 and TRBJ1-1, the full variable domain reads EPEVTQTPSHQVTQMGQEVILRCVPISNHLYFYWYRQILGQKVEFLVSFYNNEISEKSEIFDDQFSVERPDGSNFTLKIRSTKLEDSAMYFCASSEVGGRAFFGQGTRLTVV.

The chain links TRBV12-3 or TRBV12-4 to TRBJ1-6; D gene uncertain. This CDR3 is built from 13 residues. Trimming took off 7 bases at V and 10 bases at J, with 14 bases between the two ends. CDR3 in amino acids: CASNRGTLSPLHF. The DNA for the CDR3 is TGTGCCAGCAATCGGGGAACCTTGTCACCCCTCCACTTT.

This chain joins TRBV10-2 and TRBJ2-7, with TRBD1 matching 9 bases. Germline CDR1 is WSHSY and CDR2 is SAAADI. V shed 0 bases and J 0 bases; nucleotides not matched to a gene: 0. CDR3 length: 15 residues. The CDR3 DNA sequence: TGCGCCAGCAGTGAGTCGGACAGGGGCTCCTACGAGCAGTACTTC. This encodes CASSESDRGSYEQYF.

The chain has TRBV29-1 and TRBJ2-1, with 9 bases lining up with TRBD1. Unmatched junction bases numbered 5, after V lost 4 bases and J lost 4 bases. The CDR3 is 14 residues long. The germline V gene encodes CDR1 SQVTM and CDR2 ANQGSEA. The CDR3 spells CSVVGTGRYNEQFF. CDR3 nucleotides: TGCAGCGTTGTTGGGACAGGGCGGTACAATGAGCAGTTCTTC.

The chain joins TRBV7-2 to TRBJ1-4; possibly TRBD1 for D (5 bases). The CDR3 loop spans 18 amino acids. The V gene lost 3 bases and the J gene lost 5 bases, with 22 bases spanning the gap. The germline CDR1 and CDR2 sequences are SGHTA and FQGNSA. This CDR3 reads CASSFVVGLATENEKLFF. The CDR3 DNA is TGTGCCAGCAGCTTCGTCGTCGGGTTGGCGACAGAAAATGAAAAACTGTTTTTT.

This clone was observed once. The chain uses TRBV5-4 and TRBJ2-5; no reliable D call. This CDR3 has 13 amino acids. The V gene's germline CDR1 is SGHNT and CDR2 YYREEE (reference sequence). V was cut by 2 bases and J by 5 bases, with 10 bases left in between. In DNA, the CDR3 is TGTGCCAGCAGCTTTGTGGGCACGGAGACCCAGTACTTC. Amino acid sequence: CASSFVGTETQYF. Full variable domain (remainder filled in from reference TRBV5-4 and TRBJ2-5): ETGVTQSPTHLIKTRGQQVTLRCSSQSGHNTVSWYQQALGQGPQFIFQYYREEENGRGNFPPRFSGLQFPNYSSELNVNALELDDSALYLCASSFVGTETQYFGPGTRLLVL.

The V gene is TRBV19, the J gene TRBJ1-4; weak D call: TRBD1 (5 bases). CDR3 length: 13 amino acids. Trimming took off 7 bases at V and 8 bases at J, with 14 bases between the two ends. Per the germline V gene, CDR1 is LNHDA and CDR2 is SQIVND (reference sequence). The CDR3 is CASTTGGPEKLFF. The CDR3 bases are TGTGCCAGTACCACGGGGGGTCCCGAAAAACTGTTTTTT.

CDR3 protein: CASSFTQGDYGYTF. For the CDR3, the DNA is TGTGCCAGCAGCTTCACCCAGGGTGACTATGGCTACACCTTC. V is TRBV11-2 and J is TRBJ1-2, with D tentatively TRBD1 (5 bases). The CDR3 has 14 amino acids. The germline V and J ends were trimmed by 3 bases and 3 bases, with 11 bases remaining between them. Per germline, CDR1 SGHAT and CDR2 FQNNGV.

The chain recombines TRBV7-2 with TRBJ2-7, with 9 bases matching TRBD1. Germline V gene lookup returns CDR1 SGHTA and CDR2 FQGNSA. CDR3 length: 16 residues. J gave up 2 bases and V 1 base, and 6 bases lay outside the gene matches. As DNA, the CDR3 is TGTGCCAGCAGCTTAGGGACAAGGACAGGGGCCTACGAGCAGTACTTC. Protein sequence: CASSLGTRTGAYEQYF.

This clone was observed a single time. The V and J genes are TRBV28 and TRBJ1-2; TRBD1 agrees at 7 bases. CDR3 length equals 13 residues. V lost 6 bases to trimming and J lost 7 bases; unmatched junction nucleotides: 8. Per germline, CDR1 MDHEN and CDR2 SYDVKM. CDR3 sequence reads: CASRMTGLSGYTF. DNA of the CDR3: TGTGCCAGCAGGATGACAGGGCTTAGTGGCTACACCTTC.

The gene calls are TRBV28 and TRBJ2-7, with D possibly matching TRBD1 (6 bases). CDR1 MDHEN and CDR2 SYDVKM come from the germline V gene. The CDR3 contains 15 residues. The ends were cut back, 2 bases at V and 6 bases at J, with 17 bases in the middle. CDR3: CASSLGGHLRREQYF. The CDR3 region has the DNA TGTGCCAGCAGTTTAGGGGGACACCTCCGACGCGAGCAGTACTTC. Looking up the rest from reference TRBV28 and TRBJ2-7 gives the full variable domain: DVKVTQSSRYLVKRTGEKVFLECVQDMDHENMFWYRQDPGLGLRLIYFSYDVKMKEKGDIPEGYSVSREKKERFSLILESASTNQTSMYLCASSLGGHLRREQYFGPGTRLTVT.